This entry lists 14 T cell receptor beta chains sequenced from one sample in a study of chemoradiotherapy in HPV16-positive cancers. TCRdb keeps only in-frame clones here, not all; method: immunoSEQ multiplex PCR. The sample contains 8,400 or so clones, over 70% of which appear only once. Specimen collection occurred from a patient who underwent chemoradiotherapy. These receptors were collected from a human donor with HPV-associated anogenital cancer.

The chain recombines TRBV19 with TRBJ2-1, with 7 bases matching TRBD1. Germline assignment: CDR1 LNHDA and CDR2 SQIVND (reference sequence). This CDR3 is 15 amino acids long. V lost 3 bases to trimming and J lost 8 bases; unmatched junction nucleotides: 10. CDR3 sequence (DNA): TGTGCCAGTAGTATCAGAGGGGGCCCTGTATATGAGCAGTTCTTC. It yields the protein CASSIRGGPVYEQFF. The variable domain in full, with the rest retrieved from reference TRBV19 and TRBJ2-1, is DGGITQSPKYLFRKEGQNVTLSCEQNLNHDAMYWYRQDPGQGLRLIYYSQIVNDFQKGDIAEGYSVSREKKESFPLTVTSAQKNPTAFYLCASSIRGGPVYEQFFGPGTRLTVL.

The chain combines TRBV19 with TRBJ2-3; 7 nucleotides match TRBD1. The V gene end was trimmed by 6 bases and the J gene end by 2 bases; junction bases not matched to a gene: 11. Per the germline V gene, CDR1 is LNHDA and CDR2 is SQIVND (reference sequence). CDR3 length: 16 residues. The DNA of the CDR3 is TGTGCCAGTAGCCGGTCCCGGGACAGAATCACAGATACGCAGTATTTT. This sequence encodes CASSRSRDRITDTQYF.

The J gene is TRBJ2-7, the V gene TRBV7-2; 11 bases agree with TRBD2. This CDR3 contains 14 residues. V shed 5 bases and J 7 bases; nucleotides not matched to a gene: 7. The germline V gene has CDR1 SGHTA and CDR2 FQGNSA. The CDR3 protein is CASSGSGGAREQYF. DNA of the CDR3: TGTGCCAGCAGCGGTAGCGGGGGGGCTAGAGAGCAGTACTTC.

The CDR3 bases are TGTGCCAGCAGCCCCGTTCGGGTTTACGAGCAGTACTTC. Its protein product is CASSPVRVYEQYF. The rearrangement uses TRBV11-2 and TRBJ2-7, with D uncertain. Germline assignment: CDR1 SGHAT and CDR2 FQNNGV. This CDR3 is built from 13 residues. V lost 5 bases and J 4 bases, leaving 12 bases between the germline ends.

Here the CDR3 DNA reads TGTGCCAGCAGCACGGGGACAGGTTCGGGAGGGGCCAACGTCCTGACTTTC. It is translated as CASSTGTGSGGANVLTF. This sequence joins TRBV7-9 and TRBJ2-6, with 8 bases lining up with TRBD1. This CDR3 has 17 residues. Per the germline V gene, CDR1 is SEHNR and CDR2 is FQNEAQ (reference sequence). The V and J ends lost 5 bases and 4 bases, in that order; junction bases with no gene match: 10.

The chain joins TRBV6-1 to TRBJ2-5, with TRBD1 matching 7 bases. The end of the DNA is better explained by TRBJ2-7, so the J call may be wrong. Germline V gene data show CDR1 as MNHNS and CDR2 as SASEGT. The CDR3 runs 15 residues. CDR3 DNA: TGTGCCAGCACCGAAGCCTTGACAGGGCACTACGAGCAGTACTTC. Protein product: CASTEALTGHYEQYF.

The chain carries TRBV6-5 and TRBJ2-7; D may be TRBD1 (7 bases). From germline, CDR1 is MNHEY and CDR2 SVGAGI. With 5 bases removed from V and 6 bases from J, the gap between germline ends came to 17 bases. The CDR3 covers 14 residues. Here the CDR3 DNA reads TGTGCCAGCAGTCGGCAGGGGGGAACGGGCGAGCAGTACTTC. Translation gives CASSRQGGTGEQYF.

This CDR3 reads CSGGLAGGYNEQFF. CDR3 nucleotide sequence: TGCAGCGGTGGACTAGCGGGAGGGTACAATGAGCAGTTCTTC. V and J are TRBV29-1 and TRBJ2-1; 15 bases are a match to TRBD2. V was pared by 7 bases and J by 4 bases, with 2 bases of the junction left unmatched. Germline CDR1 reads SQVTM; CDR2 reads ANQGSEA. This CDR3 comprises 14 residues.

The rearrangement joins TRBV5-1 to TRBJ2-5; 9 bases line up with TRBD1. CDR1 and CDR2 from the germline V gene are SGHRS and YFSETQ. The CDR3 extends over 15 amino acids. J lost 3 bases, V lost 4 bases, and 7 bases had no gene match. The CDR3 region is CASSPGDREEETQYF. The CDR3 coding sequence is TGCGCCAGCAGCCCCGGGGACAGGGAGGAAGAGACCCAGTACTTC.

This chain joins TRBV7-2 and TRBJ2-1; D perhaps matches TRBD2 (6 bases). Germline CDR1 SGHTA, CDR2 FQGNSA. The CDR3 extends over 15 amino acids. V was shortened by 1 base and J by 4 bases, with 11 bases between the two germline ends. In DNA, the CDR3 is TGTGCCAGCAGCTTAGAATGGGGGACTTACAATGAGCAGTTCTTC. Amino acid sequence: CASSLEWGTYNEQFF.

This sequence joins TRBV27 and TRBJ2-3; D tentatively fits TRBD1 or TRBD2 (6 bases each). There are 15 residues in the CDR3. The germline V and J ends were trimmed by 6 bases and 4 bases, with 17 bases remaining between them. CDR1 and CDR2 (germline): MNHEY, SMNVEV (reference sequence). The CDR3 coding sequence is TGTGCCAGCAGCACAGGTAACGGGGGCGCAGATACGCAGTATTTT. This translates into CASSTGNGGADTQYF.

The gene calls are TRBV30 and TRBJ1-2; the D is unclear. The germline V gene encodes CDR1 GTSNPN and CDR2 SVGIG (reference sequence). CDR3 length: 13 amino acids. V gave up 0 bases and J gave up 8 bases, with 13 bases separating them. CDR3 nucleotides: TGTGCCTGGAGTGTAATAGGTTATCAGGGCTACACCTTC. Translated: CAWSVIGYQGYTF.

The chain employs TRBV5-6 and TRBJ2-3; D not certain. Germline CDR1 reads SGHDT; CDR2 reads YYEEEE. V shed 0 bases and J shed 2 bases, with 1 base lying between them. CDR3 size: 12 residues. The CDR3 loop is CASSLVTDTQYF. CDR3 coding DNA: TGTGCCAGCAGCTTGGTCACAGATACGCAGTATTTT.

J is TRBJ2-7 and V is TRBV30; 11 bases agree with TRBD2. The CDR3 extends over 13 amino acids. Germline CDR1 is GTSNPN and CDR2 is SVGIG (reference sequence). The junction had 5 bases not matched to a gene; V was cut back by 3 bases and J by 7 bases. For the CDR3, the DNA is TGTGCCTGGAGCCAACTAGCGGGGGATGAGCAGTACTTC. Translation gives CAWSQLAGDEQYF.